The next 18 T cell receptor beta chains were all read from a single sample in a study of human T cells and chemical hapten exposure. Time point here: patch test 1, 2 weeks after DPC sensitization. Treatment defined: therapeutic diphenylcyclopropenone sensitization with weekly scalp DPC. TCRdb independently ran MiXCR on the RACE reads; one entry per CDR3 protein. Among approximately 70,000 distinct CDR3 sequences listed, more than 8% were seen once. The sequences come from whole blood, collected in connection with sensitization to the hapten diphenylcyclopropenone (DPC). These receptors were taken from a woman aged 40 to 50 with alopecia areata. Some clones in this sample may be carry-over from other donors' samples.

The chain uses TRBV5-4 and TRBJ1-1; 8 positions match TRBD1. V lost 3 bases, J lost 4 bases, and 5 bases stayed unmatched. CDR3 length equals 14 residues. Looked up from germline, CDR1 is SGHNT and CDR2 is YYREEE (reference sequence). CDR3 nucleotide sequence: TGTGCCAGCAGCTGGGGACAGGAGGGCACTGAAGCTTTCTTT. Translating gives CASSWGQEGTEAFF.

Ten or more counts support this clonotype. The CDR3 loop is CASSYVGSYEQYF. CDR3 DNA: TGTGCCAGCAGTTACGTTGGGTCCTACGAGCAGTACTTC. V gene TRBV6-2 or TRBV6-3 combines with J gene TRBJ2-7; D is uncertain. V gave up 2 bases and J gave up 1 base, with 6 bases separating them. CDR1 is MNHEY, CDR2 SVGEGT, per germline. The CDR3 has 13 residues.

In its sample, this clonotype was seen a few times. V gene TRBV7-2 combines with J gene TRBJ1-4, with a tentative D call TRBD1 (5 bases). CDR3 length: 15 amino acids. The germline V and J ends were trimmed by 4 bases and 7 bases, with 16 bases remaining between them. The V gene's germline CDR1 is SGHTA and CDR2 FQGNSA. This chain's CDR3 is CASSSTSGLSEKLFF. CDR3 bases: TGTGCCAGCAGCTCGACCTCAGGGTTGAGTGAAAAACTGTTTTTT. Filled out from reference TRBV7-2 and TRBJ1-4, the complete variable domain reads GAGVSQSPSNKVTEKGKDVELRCDPISGHTALYWYRQSLGQGLEFLIYFQGNSAPDKSGLPSDRFSAERTGGSVSTLTIQRTQQEDSAVYLCASSSTSGLSEKLFFGSGTQLSVL.

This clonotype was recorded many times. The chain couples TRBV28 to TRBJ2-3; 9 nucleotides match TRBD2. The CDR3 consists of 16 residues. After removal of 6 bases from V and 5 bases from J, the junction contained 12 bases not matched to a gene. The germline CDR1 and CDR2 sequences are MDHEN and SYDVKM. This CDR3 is CASSIGAGGIGDTQYF. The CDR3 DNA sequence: TGTGCCAGCAGCATCGGAGCGGGGGGCATAGGAGATACGCAGTATTTT. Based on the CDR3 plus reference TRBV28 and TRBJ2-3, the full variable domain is DVKVTQSSRYLVKRTGEKVFLECVQDMDHENMFWYRQDPGLGLRLIYFSYDVKMKEKGDIPEGYSVSREKKERFSLILESASTNQTSMYLCASSIGAGGIGDTQYFGPGTRLTVL.

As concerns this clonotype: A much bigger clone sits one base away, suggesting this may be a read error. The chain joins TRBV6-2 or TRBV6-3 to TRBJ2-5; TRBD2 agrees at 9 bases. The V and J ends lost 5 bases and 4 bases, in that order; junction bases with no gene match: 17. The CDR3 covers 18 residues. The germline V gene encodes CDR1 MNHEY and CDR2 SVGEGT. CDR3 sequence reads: CASSPGPAGGSYLETQYF. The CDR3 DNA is TGTGCCAGCAGTCCTGGACCAGCGGGGGGATCCTACCTAGAGACCCAGTACTTC.

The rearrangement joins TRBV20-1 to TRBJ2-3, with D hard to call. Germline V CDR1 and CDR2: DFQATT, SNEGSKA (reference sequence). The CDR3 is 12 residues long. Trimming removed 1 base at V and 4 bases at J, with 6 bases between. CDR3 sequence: CSARVTSDTQYF. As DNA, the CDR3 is TGCAGTGCTAGAGTTACCTCAGATACGCAGTATTTT.

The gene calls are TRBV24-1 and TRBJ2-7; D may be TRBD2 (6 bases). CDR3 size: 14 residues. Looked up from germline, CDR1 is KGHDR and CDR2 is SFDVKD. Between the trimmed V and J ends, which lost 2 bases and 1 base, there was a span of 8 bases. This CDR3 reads CATSDSGTSYEQYF. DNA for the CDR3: TGTGCCACCAGTGATTCCGGGACTTCCTACGAGCAGTACTTC.

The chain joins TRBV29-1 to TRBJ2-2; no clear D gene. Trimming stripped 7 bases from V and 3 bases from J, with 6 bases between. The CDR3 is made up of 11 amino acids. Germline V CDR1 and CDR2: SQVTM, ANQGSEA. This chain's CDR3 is CSGMDTGELFF. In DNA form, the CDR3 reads TGCAGCGGAATGGACACCGGGGAGCTGTTTTTT.

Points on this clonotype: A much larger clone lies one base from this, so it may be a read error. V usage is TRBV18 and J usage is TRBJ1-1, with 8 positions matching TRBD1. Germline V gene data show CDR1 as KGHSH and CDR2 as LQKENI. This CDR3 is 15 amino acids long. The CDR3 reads CVSSLAGGLNTEAFF. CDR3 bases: TGTGTCAGCTCCTTGGCAGGGGGCTTGAACACTGAAGCTTTCTTT.

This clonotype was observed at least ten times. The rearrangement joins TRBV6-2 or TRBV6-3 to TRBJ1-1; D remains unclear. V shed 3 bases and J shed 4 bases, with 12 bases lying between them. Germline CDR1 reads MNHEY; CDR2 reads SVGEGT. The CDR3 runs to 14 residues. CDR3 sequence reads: CASSYEDSVTEAFF. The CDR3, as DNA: TGTGCCAGCAGTTATGAGGATTCGGTCACTGAAGCTTTCTTT.

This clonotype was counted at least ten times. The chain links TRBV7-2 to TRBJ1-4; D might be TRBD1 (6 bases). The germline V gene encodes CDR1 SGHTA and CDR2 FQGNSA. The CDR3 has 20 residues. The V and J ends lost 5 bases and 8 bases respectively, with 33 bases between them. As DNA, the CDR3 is TGTGCCAGCAGCCCCACCTACGGACTACAGGGTTCCGGGATTAAGGAAAAACTGTTTTTT. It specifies CASSPTYGLQGSGIKEKLFF.

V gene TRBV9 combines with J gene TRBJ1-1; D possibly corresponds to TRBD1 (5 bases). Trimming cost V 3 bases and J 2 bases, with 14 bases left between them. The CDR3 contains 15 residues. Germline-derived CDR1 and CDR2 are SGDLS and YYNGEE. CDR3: CASSAESRDNTEAFF. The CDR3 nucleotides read TGTGCCAGCAGCGCTGAAAGCAGGGATAACACTGAAGCTTTCTTT.

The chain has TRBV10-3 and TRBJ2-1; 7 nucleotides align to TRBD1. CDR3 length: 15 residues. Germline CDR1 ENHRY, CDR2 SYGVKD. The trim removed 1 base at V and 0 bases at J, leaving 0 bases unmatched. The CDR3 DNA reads TGTGCCATCAGTGAGTACAGGGGCTCCTACAATGAGCAGTTCTTC. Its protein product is CAISEYRGSYNEQFF.

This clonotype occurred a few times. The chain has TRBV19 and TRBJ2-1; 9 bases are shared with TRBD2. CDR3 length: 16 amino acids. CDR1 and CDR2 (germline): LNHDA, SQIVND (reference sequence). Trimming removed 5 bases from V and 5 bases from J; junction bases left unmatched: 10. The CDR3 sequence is CASSVALAGSHNEQFF. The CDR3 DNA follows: TGTGCCAGTAGTGTCGCCCTAGCGGGAAGCCACAATGAGCAGTTCTTC.

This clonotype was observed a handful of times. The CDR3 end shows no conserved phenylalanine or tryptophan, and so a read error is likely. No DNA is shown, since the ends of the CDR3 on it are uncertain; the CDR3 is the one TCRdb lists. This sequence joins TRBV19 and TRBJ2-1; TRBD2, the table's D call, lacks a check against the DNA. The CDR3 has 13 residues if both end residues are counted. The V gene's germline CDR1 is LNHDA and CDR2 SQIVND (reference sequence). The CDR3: CASSLTSGGSLEV.

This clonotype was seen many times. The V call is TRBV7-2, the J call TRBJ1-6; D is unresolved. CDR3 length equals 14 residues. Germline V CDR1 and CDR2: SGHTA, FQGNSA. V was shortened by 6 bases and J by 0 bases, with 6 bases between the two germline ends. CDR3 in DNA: TGTGCCAGCAGGGGGAGCTCCTATAATTCACCCCTCCACTTT. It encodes CASRGSSYNSPLHF.

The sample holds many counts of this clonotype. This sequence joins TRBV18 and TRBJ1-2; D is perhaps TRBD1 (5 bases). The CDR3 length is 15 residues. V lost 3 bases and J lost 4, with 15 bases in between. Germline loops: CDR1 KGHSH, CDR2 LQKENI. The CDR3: CASSPPAGSTYGYTF. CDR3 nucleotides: TGTGCCAGCTCACCCCCGGCAGGGAGTACCTATGGCTACACCTTC.

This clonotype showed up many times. The CDR3 DNA reads as TGTGCCACCAGTGATACGACTAGCGGGGGGGACAATGAGCAGTTCTTC. This gives the protein CATSDTTSGGDNEQFF. The chain uses TRBV24-1 and TRBJ2-1; 14 bases match TRBD2. CDR3 length: 16 residues. V shed 3 bases, J shed 5 bases, and the junction held 2 bases outside the gene matches. The germline gives CDR1 KGHDR, CDR2 SFDVKD.